The 24 T cell receptor beta chains below were found in one sample sequenced in a study of cytomegalovirus exposure and HLA in healthy donors. PCR involved 60 Vbeta and 13 Jbeta primers. Repertoires were generated with immunoSEQ multiplex PCR, while TCRdb's copy carries only in-frame clones and drops some. The sample holds some 80,000 clones, roughly 79% seen once. What was sequenced was PBMCs. The receptors come from a man aged 40-49 years in good health and CMV-seronegative.

V gene TRBV6-1 combines with J gene TRBJ1-6; 8 bases match TRBD1. Trimming removed 4 bases from V and 6 bases from J; junction bases left unmatched: 2. Germline V gene data show CDR1 as MNHNS and CDR2 as SASEGT. This CDR3 contains 14 residues. For the CDR3, the DNA is TGTGCCAGCAGTGGCACAGGGGGTAATTCACCCCTCCACTTT. This codes for CASSGTGGNSPLHF.

The chain employs TRBV13 and TRBJ1-2; 7 bases agree with TRBD1. CDR3 length: 13 amino acids. V shed 1 base and J 7 bases; nucleotides not matched to a gene: 3. Germline V gives CDR1 PRHDT, CDR2 FYEKMQ (reference sequence). The CDR3 is CASSLDRGIGYTF. The CDR3 coding sequence is TGTGCCAGCAGCTTAGACAGGGGAATTGGCTACACCTTC.

The genes are TRBV11-1 and TRBJ2-3; TRBD1 aligns across 7 bases. The length of the CDR3 is 14 residues. Unmatched junction bases numbered 6, after V lost 4 bases and J lost 5 bases. The germline V gene encodes CDR1 SGHAT and CDR2 FQDESV (reference sequence). Written as DNA, the CDR3 is TGTGCCAGCAGCTACAAACAGGGGCAAGATACGCAGTATTTT. Its translation: CASSYKQGQDTQYF. Variable domain in full (rest from reference TRBV11-1 and TRBJ2-3): EAEVAQSPRYKITEKSQAVAFWCDPISGHATLYWYRQILGQGPELLVQFQDESVVDDSQLPKDRFSAERLKGVDSTLKIQPAELGDSAMYLCASSYKQGQDTQYFGPGTRLTVL.

The CDR3 bases are TGTGCCATCAGTCCAGGGATTTCCAATGAGCAGTTCTTC. This codes for CAISPGISNEQFF. The chain is built from TRBV10-3 and TRBJ2-1; D might be TRBD1 (5 bases). In germline, CDR1 is ENHRY, CDR2 SYGVKD. V was clipped by 5 bases and J by 6 bases, with 11 bases between them. CDR3 length: 13 residues.

This sequence joins TRBV4-1 and TRBJ2-7; TRBD2 aligns across 9 bases. J lost 2 bases, V lost 4 bases, and 9 bases had no gene match. The CDR3 length is 16 residues. In germline, CDR1 is MGHRA, CDR2 YSYEKL. The CDR3 DNA is TGCGCCAGCAGCCGAGATATAGCGGGAGCCCCCTACGAGCAGTACTTC. It encodes CASSRDIAGAPYEQYF.

This clone is a singleton in its sample. The chain combines TRBV5-1 with TRBJ1-2; 7 bases match TRBD1. V was clipped by 2 bases and J by 0 bases; unmatched bases: 1. Germline CDR1 is SGHRS and CDR2 is YFSETQ. The CDR3 contains 14 residues. CDR3 coding DNA: TGCGCCAGCAGCTTAAGGGGGCCTAACTATGGCTACACCTTC. This sequence encodes CASSLRGPNYGYTF.

The chain carries TRBV4-1 and TRBJ2-7, with 8 bases aligning to TRBD1. J lost 3 bases, V lost 1 base, and 8 bases had no gene match. Germline lookup yields CDR1 MGHRA and CDR2 YSYEKL. The CDR3 length is 16 residues. CDR3 nucleotides: TGCGCCAGCAGCCAAGGGACAGGGACACCGTTCTACGAGCAGTACTTC. Residues: CASSQGTGTPFYEQYF.

This chain links TRBV5-1 with TRBJ1-1, with 9 positions matching TRBD1. Unmatched junction bases numbered 8, after V lost 4 bases and J lost 1 base. The CDR3 length is 16 residues. The germline gives CDR1 SGHRS, CDR2 YFSETQ. The CDR3 bases are TGCGCCAGCAGCGGGGGGACAGGGATTGGGAACACTGAAGCTTTCTTT. As protein: CASSGGTGIGNTEAFF.

In its sample, this clone was seen a few times. The chain combines TRBV19 with TRBJ2-1; 13 bases are shared with TRBD2. CDR3 size: 15 residues. The germline V gene has CDR1 LNHDA and CDR2 SQIVND (reference sequence). The V and J ends lost 7 bases and 6 bases, in that order; junction bases with no gene match: 6. CDR3 in DNA: TGTGCCAGTACCACCGGGACTAGCGGGATCAATGAGCAGTTCTTC. It translates to CASTTGTSGINEQFF. Supplemented by reference TRBV19 and TRBJ2-1, the full variable domain reads DGGITQSPKYLFRKEGQNVTLSCEQNLNHDAMYWYRQDPGQGLRLIYYSQIVNDFQKGDIAEGYSVSREKKESFPLTVTSAQKNPTAFYLCASTTGTSGINEQFFGPGTRLTVL.

V gene TRBV19 combines with J gene TRBJ1-4; a possible D gene is TRBD1 (6 bases). CDR1 is LNHDA and CDR2 is SQIVND in the germline V gene (reference sequence). CDR3 length equals 18 residues. Between the trimmed V and J ends, which lost 3 bases and 0 bases, there was a span of 17 bases. In nucleotides, the CDR3 is TGTGCCAGTAGTATGGAGTTGGTCAGGGGACCAACTAATGAAAAACTGTTTTTT. This encodes CASSMELVRGPTNEKLFF. Filled out from reference TRBV19 and TRBJ1-4, the complete variable domain reads DGGITQSPKYLFRKEGQNVTLSCEQNLNHDAMYWYRQDPGQGLRLIYYSQIVNDFQKGDIAEGYSVSREKKESFPLTVTSAQKNPTAFYLCASSMELVRGPTNEKLFFGSGTQLSVL.

The V gene is TRBV5-1, the J gene TRBJ2-7; 14 positions agree with TRBD2. V trimming: 4 bases; J trimming: 2 bases; junction bases outside the gene matches: 2. The germline CDR1 and CDR2 sequences are SGHRS and YFSETQ. This CDR3 has 15 residues. CDR3 coding DNA: TGCGCCAGCAGCGGGGGACTAGCGGGAGCCTACGAGCAGTACTTC. Its translation is CASSGGLAGAYEQYF. The full variable domain, completed using reference TRBV5-1 and TRBJ2-7, is KAGVTQTPRYLIKTRGQQVTLSCSPISGHRSVSWYQQTPGQGLQFLFEYFSETQRNKGNFPGRFSGRQFSNSRSEMNVSTLELGDSALYLCASSGGLAGAYEQYFGPGTRLTVT.

The chain recombines TRBV5-1 with TRBJ2-3, with TRBD2 identical over 7 bases. V shed 1 base, J shed 2 bases, and the junction held 7 bases outside the gene matches. From germline, CDR1 is SGHRS and CDR2 YFSETQ. CDR3 length: 16 amino acids. The DNA of the CDR3 is TGCGCCAGCAGCTTGATGGGCGGGAGCACCACAGATACGCAGTATTTT. This sequence encodes CASSLMGGSTTDTQYF.

The V call is TRBV18, the J call TRBJ2-1, with TRBD2 identical over 9 bases. CDR3 length equals 14 residues. V was pared by 0 bases and J by 11 bases, with 5 bases of the junction left unmatched. Looked up from germline, CDR1 is KGHSH and CDR2 is LQKENI. CDR3 sequence reads: CASSPPGLAEQQFF. CDR3 sequence (DNA): TGTGCCAGCTCACCACCGGGACTAGCAGAACAGCAGTTCTTC.

The CDR3 loop is CASALAGGRGEQFF. CDR3 bases: TGTGCCAGCGCTCTAGCGGGAGGGCGTGGTGAGCAGTTCTTC. V usage is TRBV28 and J usage is TRBJ2-1; 12 bases line up with TRBD2. The V and J ends lost 8 bases and 9 bases, in that order; junction bases with no gene match: 8. The CDR3 has 14 residues. CDR1 and CDR2 (germline): MDHEN, SYDVKM.

This clone was detected only once. CDR3 sequence (DNA): TGTGCCAGCAGTTACCTAGCGGGAGGGAACTACGAGCAGTACTTC. Amino acid sequence: CASSYLAGGNYEQYF. The genes are TRBV6-5 and TRBJ2-7; TRBD2 aligns across 12 bases. The CDR3 consists of 15 residues. The junction had 2 bases not matched to a gene; V was cut back by 2 bases and J by 3 bases. Germline assignment: CDR1 MNHEY and CDR2 SVGAGI.

Regarding this clone: A read error may account for a junction end that differs from germline. The chain carries TRBV5-1 and TRBJ2-4; D call uncertain. Germline V gene data show CDR1 as SGHRS and CDR2 as YFSETQ. This CDR3 has 11 amino acids. The CDR3 nucleotides read TGCGCCAGCAGCGAAAAAAACAGTCAGTACTTC. Translation gives CASSEKNSQYF.

The J gene is TRBJ1-5, the V gene TRBV28; D is unclear. The CDR3 has 14 amino acids. The V end was cut by 7 bases, the J end by 0 bases, with 10 bases between. Germline lookup yields CDR1 MDHEN and CDR2 SYDVKM. The CDR3 protein is CASTPRHSNQPQHF. DNA for the CDR3: TGTGCCAGCACCCCCAGACATAGCAATCAGCCCCAGCATTTT.

The CDR3 sequence: CASSAAGGVNGYTF. CDR3 in DNA: TGTGCCAGCAGTGCGGCAGGGGGCGTCAATGGCTACACCTTC. This rearrangement joins TRBV6-1 to TRBJ1-2, with 8 nucleotides matching TRBD1. CDR3 length: 14 amino acids. After removal of 4 bases from V and 6 bases from J, the junction contained 7 bases not matched to a gene. Germline V lookup: CDR1 MNHNS, CDR2 SASEGT.

The chain links TRBV11-2 to TRBJ2-3; D unclear. The ends were cut back, 3 bases at V and 0 bases at J, with 7 bases in the middle. The length of the CDR3 is 14 residues. Germline V lookup: CDR1 SGHAT, CDR2 FQNNGV. CDR3 region: CASSLLTSTDTQYF. CDR3 coding DNA: TGTGCCAGCAGCTTGCTTACTAGCACAGATACGCAGTATTTT. The whole variable domain, remainder taken from reference TRBV11-2 and TRBJ2-3, is EAGVAQSPRYKIIEKRQSVAFWCNPISGHATLYWYQQILGQGPKLLIQFQNNGVVDDSQLPKDRFSAERLKGVDSTLKIQPAKLEDSAVYLCASSLLTSTDTQYFGPGTRLTVL.

The J gene is TRBJ2-5, the V gene TRBV9, with a tentative D call TRBD1 (6 bases). V was trimmed by 3 bases and J by 2 bases, leaving 14 bases between them. This CDR3 has 15 residues. Germline V gene data show CDR1 as SGDLS and CDR2 as YYNGEE. The CDR3 here is CASSAGQGLQETQYF. The CDR3 DNA reads TGTGCCAGCAGCGCTGGGCAGGGGCTACAAGAGACCCAGTACTTC.

The chain is built from TRBV9 and TRBJ1-1; D is ambiguous. From germline, CDR1 is SGDLS and CDR2 YYNGEE. CDR3 size: 13 residues. With 0 bases removed from V and 2 bases from J, the gap between germline ends came to 5 bases. The CDR3 DNA reads TGTGCCAGCAGCGTAGGGGCCAACACTGAAGCTTTCTTT. Translation: CASSVGANTEAFF.

The chain employs TRBV25-1 and TRBJ2-7; the D gene is possibly TRBD1 (5 bases). The germline CDR1 and CDR2 sequences are MGHDK and SYGVNS. The V end was cut by 2 bases, the J end by 4 bases, with 9 bases between. The CDR3 loop spans 13 amino acids. Written as DNA, the CDR3 is TGTGCCAGCAGTGAACAGGGTTCATACGAGCAGTACTTC. Amino acids: CASSEQGSYEQYF.

V and J are TRBV14 and TRBJ1-5; TRBD1 aligns across 8 bases. With 5 bases clipped from V and 6 bases from J, the junction kept 6 bases outside the gene matches. Germline CDR1 and CDR2: SGHDN and FVKESK. This CDR3 region has 14 residues. CDR3 sequence: CASSATGGSQPQHF. The CDR3 nucleotides are TGTGCCAGCAGCGCTACAGGGGGTAGTCAGCCCCAGCATTTT.

The chain carries TRBV6-6 and TRBJ2-4, with D perhaps TRBD1 (6 bases). The V end was cut by 2 bases, the J end by 6 bases, with 11 bases between. CDR1 MNHNY and CDR2 SVGAGI come from the germline V gene (reference sequence). This CDR3 has 14 amino acids. The CDR3 sequence: CASSYPQTGNIQYF. For the CDR3, the DNA is TGTGCCAGCAGTTACCCCCAGACAGGAAACATTCAGTACTTC.